This T cell receptor (beta chain) is from a study of shared clonotypes between healthy human individuals. From germline, CDR1 is LGHNA and CDR2 YSLEER. This CDR3 comprises 15 residues. J lost 0 bases, V lost 5 bases, and 4 bases had no gene match. Assay used: immunoSEQ multiplex PCR; TCRdb lists only in-frame clones, some missing. The data show more than 2,000,000 clones, with roughly nine tenths seen just once and about 0.13% held by the top ten. The specimen was naive CD4+ T cells sorted from blood. Sample subset: CD45RA+ positively selected. The clonotype comes from a man aged 18 to 29 in good health. The chain uses TRBV4-3 and TRBJ2-7, with 10 bases lining up with TRBD2. This CDR3 is CASSRTSGDSYEQYF. The CDR3 DNA is TGCGCCAGCAGCAGAACTAGCGGGGACTCCTACGAGCAGTACTTC.